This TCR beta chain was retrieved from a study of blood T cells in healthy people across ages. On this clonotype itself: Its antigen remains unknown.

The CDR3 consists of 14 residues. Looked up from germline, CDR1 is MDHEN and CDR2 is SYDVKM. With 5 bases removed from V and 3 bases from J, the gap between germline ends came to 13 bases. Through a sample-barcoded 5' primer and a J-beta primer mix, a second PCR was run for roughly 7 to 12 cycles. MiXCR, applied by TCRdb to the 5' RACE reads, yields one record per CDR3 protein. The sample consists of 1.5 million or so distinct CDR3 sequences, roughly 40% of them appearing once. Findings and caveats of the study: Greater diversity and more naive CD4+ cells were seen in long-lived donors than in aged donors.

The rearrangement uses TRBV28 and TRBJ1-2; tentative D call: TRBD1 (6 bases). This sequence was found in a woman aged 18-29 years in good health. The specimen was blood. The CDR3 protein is CASSPTGPYYGYTF. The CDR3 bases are TGTGCCAGCAGTCCCACAGGGCCTTACTATGGCTACACCTTC.